A selection of T cell receptor beta chains follows, all from one sample in a study of T cells after yellow fever vaccination. Via MiXCR, TCRdb re-called the 5' RACE reads, giving one row per CDR3 protein. Among 350,000 to 550,000 distinct CDR3 sequences listed, over 15% were seen once. The specimen was PBMCs, collected before the yellow fever booster vaccination. Receptors originate from a man between 18 and 29 years old who received the YFV17D yellow fever vaccine. Both conserved end residues are part of each CDR3. The order of the fields is CDR3 protein, CDR3 DNA, D gene, V gene, clone size, J gene. A D gene is named only where the DNA matches it firmly. Clone size is not always given. Where it is, it says once, few, many or a class for expanded clones.

CAIRLQVGSGGTEAFF	TGTGCCATCAGGCTACAGGTAGGAAGTGGTGGCACTGAAGCTTTCTTT	-	TRBV10-3	-	TRBJ1-1
CASSYHEGRGDEQYF	TGTGCCAGCAGTTACCACGAAGGCAGGGGCGACGAGCAGTACTTC	-	TRBV6-5	few	TRBJ2-7
CASGPAGLNGYTF	TGTGCTAGTGGACCGGCCGGACTGAATGGCTACACCTTC	-	TRBV12-5	-	TRBJ1-2
CASSETDRVYEQYF	TGCGCCAGCAGCGAGACCGACAGGGTCTACGAGCAGTACTTC	TRBD1	TRBV5-1	-	TRBJ2-7
CSARRGQYYEQYF	TGCAGTGCTCGCCGGGGCCAGTACTACGAGCAGTACTTC	-	TRBV20-1	few	TRBJ2-7
CASSWPTGDVSDTEAFF	TGCGCCAGCAGCTGGCCGACAGGGGATGTCTCAGACACTGAAGCTTTCTTT	TRBD1	TRBV5-1	few	TRBJ1-1
CASSSGGLGNQPQHF	TGTGCCAGCAGCTCTGGAGGTCTGGGCAATCAGCCCCAGCATTTT	-	TRBV12-3/TRBV12-4	few	TRBJ1-5
CATSGNYGVGGDTQYF	TGTGCCACCAGTGGAAACTATGGAGTAGGGGGAGATACGCAGTATTTT	-	TRBV24-1	few	TRBJ2-3
CASSHDRGGPNTEAFF	TGTGCCAGCAGCCACGATCGGGGTGGCCCAAACACTGAAGCTTTCTTT	-	TRBV6-1	few	TRBJ1-1
CASSRTSESNEQFF	TGTGCCAGCAGCCGGACTAGCGAGTCAAATGAGCAGTTCTTC	TRBD2	TRBV7-9	few	TRBJ2-1
CASSFGQGAGANVLTF	TGTGCCAGCAGTTTCGGACAGGGGGCTGGGGCCAACGTCCTGACTTTC	TRBD1	TRBV27	-	TRBJ2-6
CSASTQQGNTEAFF	TGCAGCGCTTCAACCCAACAGGGGAACACTGAAGCTTTCTTT	-	TRBV29-1	few	TRBJ1-1
CASSLGHREEKLFF	TGCGCCAGCAGCCTAGGGCACCGTGAGGAAAAACTGTTTTTT	-	TRBV5-1	few	TRBJ1-4
CSARLGDNEKLFF	TGCAGTGCTAGACTGGGGGATAATGAAAAACTGTTTTTT	-	TRBV20-1	-	TRBJ1-4
CASSFGQPPETQYF	TGCGCCAGCAGCTTTGGACAACCACCCGAGACCCAGTACTTC	-	TRBV5-1	few	TRBJ2-5
CASSQAGPTNEKLFF	TGCGCCAGCAGCCAAGCGGGACCGACTAATGAAAAACTGTTTTTT	-	TRBV4-3	few	TRBJ1-4
CASSHYLTQYF	TGTGCCAGCAGCCATTACCTTACGCAGTATTTT	-	TRBV11-2	few	TRBJ2-3
CSADDTNNEQFF	TGCAGTGCAGATGACACCAACAATGAGCAGTTCTTC	-	TRBV20-1	-	TRBJ2-1
CSARDSPDIYGYTF	TGCAGTGCTAGAGATTCGCCAGACATCTATGGCTACACCTTC	-	TRBV20-1	-	TRBJ1-2
CASSLNGRAPAEKLFF	TGTGCCAGCAGCTTGAACGGACGAGCGCCAGCTGAAAAACTGTTTTTT	-	TRBV11-2	-	TRBJ1-4
CAWSALGQGNTIYF	TGTGCCTGGAGTGCCCTGGGACAGGGAAACACCATATATTTT	TRBD1	TRBV30	-	TRBJ1-3
CASSRAGVDGLNYGYTF	TGTGCCAGCAGCCGGGCGGGCGTAGACGGCCTTAACTATGGCTACACCTTC	-	TRBV5-6	-	TRBJ1-2
CASTNHRERSSQPQHF	TGTGCCAGCACCAACCACAGGGAAAGGTCAAGTCAGCCCCAGCATTTT	-	TRBV6-2/TRBV6-3	few	TRBJ1-5
CASSDPGQAYEQYF	TGTGCCAGCAGCGACCCGGGACAGGCTTACGAGCAGTACTTC	TRBD1	TRBV6-2/TRBV6-3	few	TRBJ2-7
CSVAPRFQETQYF	TGCAGCGTTGCCCCCCGGTTCCAAGAGACCCAGTACTTC	-	TRBV29-1	few	TRBJ2-5
CASTQGGRNTEAFF	TGTGCCAGCACCCAGGGGGGTAGGAACACTGAAGCTTTCTTT	TRBD1	TRBV12-3/TRBV12-4	-	TRBJ1-1
CASSYVEGMKGSPLHF	TGTGCCAGCAGTTATGTAGAGGGTATGAAGGGATCACCCCTCCACTTT	-	TRBV6-6	few	TRBJ1-6
CASSGTGGTTEAFF	TGCGCCAGCAGCGGGACAGGGGGCACAACTGAAGCTTTCTTT	TRBD1	TRBV5-1	-	TRBJ1-1
CASSQADGGDYEQYF	TGTGCCAGCAGCCAGGCTGATGGGGGTGACTACGAGCAGTACTTC	-	TRBV7-3	few	TRBJ2-7